These T cell receptor beta chains were read from a single sample in a study of response to subunit inactivated influenza vaccine. MiXCR, applied by TCRdb to the RT-PCR reads, yields one record per CDR3 protein. The repertoire holds more than 450,000 distinct CDR3 sequences, with approximately 7.7% as singletons. The specimen comprised PBMCs from blood, sampled less than 30 months after vaccination. These receptors were taken from a man between 50 and 75 years old who received an inactivated influenza vaccine. Both conserved end residues are part of each CDR3. The order of the fields is clone size, J gene, D gene, V gene, CDR3 protein, CDR3 DNA. D genes are given only for firm matches. Where a row states a size, it is once, few, many or the class of an expanded clone; other rows omit it.

size: NA
J: TRBJ1-5
D: NA
V: TRBV16
CDR3: CASSQFTDISNQPQHF
DNA: TGTGCCAGCAGCCAATTTACGGACATTAGCAATCAGCCCCAGCATTTT

size: few
J: TRBJ1-2
D: NA
V: TRBV29-1
CDR3: CSVEEGPFYGYTF
DNA: TGCAGCGTTGAAGAAGGACCGTTTTATGGCTACACCTTC

size: many
J: TRBJ1-5
D: NA
V: TRBV12-3/TRBV12-4
CDR3: CASSLGRSRSNQPQHF
DNA: TGTGCCAGCAGTTTGGGGAGGAGCAGAAGCAATCAGCCCCAGCATTTT

size: few
J: TRBJ2-4
D: TRBD1
V: TRBV7-8
CDR3: CASSLETGALAKNIQYF
DNA: TGTGCCAGCAGCCTAGAAACAGGGGCCCTAGCCAAAAACATTCAGTACTTC

size: few
J: TRBJ2-2
D: TRBD1
V: TRBV2
CDR3: CASTRDSRTGGELFF
DNA: TGTGCCAGCACCAGGGACAGCCGAACAGGGGGGGAGCTGTTTTTT

size: NA
J: TRBJ1-2
D: NA
V: TRBV5-1
CDR3: CASSLGTSYGYTF
DNA: TGCGCCAGCAGCTTAGGGACAAGCTATGGCTACACCTTC

size: many
J: TRBJ1-2
D: NA
V: TRBV20-1
CDR3: CSARDPILQGGGYTF
DNA: TGCAGTGCTAGAGATCCCATCTTACAGGGTGGCGGCTACACCTTC

size: few
J: TRBJ1-6
D: NA
V: TRBV20-1
CDR3: CSARGEFWSPLHF
DNA: TGCAGTGCTAGGGGGGAGTTTTGGTCACCCCTCCACTTT

size: NA
J: TRBJ1-2
D: NA
V: TRBV7-2
CDR3: CASSLNTDNYGYTF
DNA: TGTGCCAGCAGCTTAAACACGGACAACTATGGCTACACCTTC

size: once
J: TRBJ2-5
D: TRBD2
V: TRBV5-1
CDR3: CASSPGLRSGEETQYF
DNA: TGCGCCAGCAGCCCCGGACTGCGTAGCGGGGAAGAGACCCAGTACTTC

size: NA
J: TRBJ2-6
D: TRBD1
V: TRBV20-1
CDR3: CSAQGQTSSGANVLTF
DNA: TGCAGTGCGCAGGGACAGACCAGCTCTGGGGCCAACGTCCTGACTTTC

size: NA
J: TRBJ2-5
D: NA
V: TRBV4-2
CDR3: CASSQDRGPTETQYF
DNA: TGTGCCAGCAGCCAAGATCGGGGCCCCACGGAGACCCAGTACTTC

size: once
J: TRBJ2-3
D: TRBD1
V: TRBV5-1
CDR3: CASSLGGTGVTYTQYF
DNA: TGCGCCAGCAGCTTGGGCGGGACAGGAGTTACATATACGCAGTATTTT

size: NA
J: TRBJ2-2
D: TRBD1
V: TRBV27
CDR3: CASSLSARGSVPGELFF
DNA: TGTGCCAGCAGTTTGTCCGCCAGGGGGAGTGTCCCCGGGGAGCTGTTTTTT

size: many
J: TRBJ2-3
D: TRBD2
V: TRBV11-2
CDR3: CASSLAGGRGDTQYF
DNA: TGTGCCAGCAGCTTAGCGGGGGGGCGGGGAGATACGCAGTATTTT

size: many
J: TRBJ2-2
D: NA
V: TRBV4-2
CDR3: CASSQDRTAGELFF
DNA: TGTGCCAGCAGCCAAGATAGGACAGCCGGGGAGCTGTTTTTT

size: NA
J: TRBJ2-3
D: TRBD1
V: TRBV7-9
CDR3: CATNRDRVTDTQYF
DNA: TGTGCCACCAACCGGGACAGGGTCACAGATACGCAGTATTTT

size: many
J: TRBJ2-7
D: NA
V: TRBV2
CDR3: CASSRDALSSYEQYF
DNA: TGTGCCAGCAGCCGGGACGCCCTTAGCTCCTACGAGCAGTACTTC

size: NA
J: TRBJ2-5
D: NA
V: TRBV2
CDR3: CASKVTGQETQYF
DNA: TGTGCCAGCAAGGTTACAGGCCAAGAGACCCAGTACTTC

size: NA
J: TRBJ2-1
D: TRBD2
V: TRBV7-3
CDR3: CASSISGSYNEQFF
DNA: TGTGCCAGCAGCATTAGCGGGAGCTACAATGAGCAGTTCTTC

size: NA
J: TRBJ1-5
D: NA
V: TRBV7-2
CDR3: CASSPLWNSNQPQHF
DNA: TGTGCCAGCAGCCCCTTGTGGAATAGCAATCAGCCCCAGCATTTT

size: few
J: TRBJ1-1
D: TRBD1
V: TRBV4-1
CDR3: CASSREGTANTEAFF
DNA: TGCGCCAGCAGTCGCGAAGGGACAGCGAACACTGAAGCTTTCTTT

size: few
J: TRBJ1-1
D: NA
V: TRBV7-9
CDR3: CASSREGSTAFF
DNA: TGTGCCAGCAGCCGGGAAGGGAGTACTGCTTTCTTT

size: NA
J: TRBJ1-4
D: TRBD1
V: TRBV5-1
CDR3: CAGSFRQGARANEKLFF
DNA: TGCGCCGGCAGCTTTCGGCAGGGGGCGCGGGCTAATGAAAAACTGTTTTTT

size: many
J: TRBJ2-1
D: TRBD2
V: TRBV11-1
CDR3: CASSLVYGLAGDEQFF
DNA: TGTGCCAGCAGCTTAGTATATGGACTAGCGGGAGATGAGCAGTTCTTC

size: few
J: TRBJ1-1
D: NA
V: TRBV28
CDR3: CASSSPSAGTEAFF
DNA: TGTGCCAGCAGTTCCCCCTCGGCGGGGACTGAAGCTTTCTTT

size: few
J: TRBJ1-2
D: TRBD1
V: TRBV24-1
CDR3: CATSDGGQGNYGYTF
DNA: TGTGCCACCAGTGATGGGGGACAGGGAAACTATGGCTACACCTTC

size: NA
J: TRBJ1-2
D: NA
V: TRBV12-3/TRBV12-4
CDR3: CASSLAWGYGYTF
DNA: TGTGCCAGCAGTTTAGCTTGGGGCTATGGCTACACCTTC

size: many
J: TRBJ2-3
D: TRBD1
V: TRBV7-2
CDR3: CASSPQGATDTQYF
DNA: TGTGCCAGCAGCCCACAGGGGGCGACAGATACGCAGTATTTT

size: NA
J: TRBJ1-2
D: TRBD1
V: TRBV10-3
CDR3: CAIGTGTGYTF
DNA: TGTGCCATCGGGACAGGGACGGGCTACACCTTC

size: NA
J: TRBJ1-6
D: TRBD1
V: TRBV6-1
CDR3: CASSVDRNSPLHF
DNA: TGTGCCAGCAGTGTGGACAGGAATTCACCCCTCCACTTT

size: many
J: TRBJ1-5
D: TRBD1
V: TRBV6-2/TRBV6-3
CDR3: CASSYFGTGNQPQHF
DNA: TGTGCCAGCAGTTACTTCGGGACAGGAAATCAGCCCCAGCATTTT

size: NA
J: TRBJ1-5
D: NA
V: TRBV20-1
CDR3: CSARKDSFNQPQHF
DNA: TGCAGTGCTCGTAAGGACAGTTTCAATCAGCCCCAGCATTTT

size: NA
J: TRBJ2-5
D: TRBD2
V: TRBV20-1
CDR3: CSARGGTSGSSQETQYF
DNA: TGCAGTGCTAGGGGGGGGACTAGCGGGAGTTCACAAGAGACCCAGTACTTC

size: few
J: TRBJ1-5
D: TRBD1
V: TRBV5-1
CDR3: CASSPGQGIYQPQHF
DNA: TGCGCCAGCAGCCCGGGACAGGGGATCTATCAGCCCCAGCATTTT

size: NA
J: TRBJ2-3
D: NA
V: TRBV6-1
CDR3: CASTVGGAGDTQYF
DNA: TGTGCCAGCACCGTCGGGGGAGCGGGAGATACGCAGTATTTT

size: NA
J: TRBJ2-5
D: TRBD2
V: TRBV11-2
CDR3: CASKSLAGVGETQYF
DNA: TGTGCCAGCAAGAGTCTAGCGGGGGTTGGAGAGACCCAGTACTTC

size: NA
J: TRBJ2-5
D: NA
V: TRBV20-1
CDR3: CSARGPYGGIETQYF
DNA: TGCAGTGCTAGGGGCCCCTACGGTGGTATAGAGACCCAGTACTTC

size: few
J: TRBJ2-7
D: NA
V: TRBV20-1
CDR3: CSARLVTYEQYF
DNA: TGCAGTGCTAGATTGGTAACCTACGAGCAGTACTTC

size: few
J: TRBJ1-6
D: NA
V: TRBV7-9
CDR3: CASSLGQNGSPLHF
DNA: TGTGCCAGCAGCTTAGGGCAGAATGGTTCACCCCTCCACTTT

size: few
J: TRBJ2-5
D: TRBD1
V: TRBV20-1
CDR3: CSLPGQGGLETQYF
DNA: TGCAGTCTTCCGGGACAGGGAGGGTTGGAGACCCAGTACTTC

size: many
J: TRBJ2-1
D: NA
V: TRBV10-3
CDR3: CAISTPGVRQNEQFF
DNA: TGTGCCATCAGTACCCCGGGGGTACGTCAAAATGAGCAGTTCTTC

size: many
J: TRBJ1-1
D: NA
V: TRBV4-2
CDR3: CASSPDTDLNTEAFF
DNA: TGTGCCAGCAGTCCTGACACTGACCTGAACACTGAAGCTTTCTTT

size: NA
J: TRBJ2-1
D: NA
V: TRBV15
CDR3: CATSTTSYNEQFF
DNA: TGTGCCACCAGCACGACGAGCTACAATGAGCAGTTCTTC